The T cell receptor (beta chain) under discussion was sequenced for a study of neoadjuvant anti-PD-1 for oral cavity cancer. About the study: Most patients had three to four biweekly doses of 3 mg/kg nivolumab before resection. Patients without progression received a fourth nivolumab dose around day 43, then surgical resection on days 50-56.

TCRdb's copy holds only in-frame clones and misses some; the assay was immunoSEQ multiplex PCR. The repertoire includes 20,000 to 30,000 clones, 25% to 30% of them detected once, and roughly 15% sits in the top ten. This clone is labeled as medium-sized. Its specificity is unknown. Trimming removed 2 bases at V and 1 base at J, with 8 bases between. Germline lookup yields CDR1 MGHRA and CDR2 YSYEKL. This CDR3 comprises 15 residues. The time point here: after neoadjuvant nivolumab, at surgical resection. Study outcomes and limitations: Higher pretreatment blood Treg/Th17 ratios correlated with higher pretreatment blood and lower post-treatment tumor TCRbeta clonality.

The rearrangement joins TRBV4-1 to TRBJ2-2; TRBD2 is a possible D gene (5 bases). This TCR derives from a person aged 35-79 years with oral cavity squamous cell carcinoma. Sequences were derived from tumor tissue, sampled after nivolumab (anti-PD-1) treatment. The CDR3 coding sequence is TGCGCCAGCAGCCAAAGACGGGAGAACACCGGGGAGCTGTTTTTT. Translating it yields CASSQRRENTGELFF.